Reported below is one T cell receptor beta chain. The sample belongs to a study of control samples from healthy donors and cancer patients. Sequencing used immunoSEQ multiplex PCR; TCRdb keeps in-frame clones, though not all of them. There are a few hundred thousand clones in the sample; 90% occur only once, and around 6.8% lies in the top ten. The CDR3 has 15 residues. The trim removed 4 bases at V and 4 bases at J, leaving 7 bases unmatched. Germline CDR1 reads MDHEN; CDR2 reads SYDVKM. What was sequenced was PBMCs. The chain combines TRBV28 with TRBJ1-5, with 7 nucleotides matching TRBD1. This clonotype originated in a man aged 40-49 years with head and neck cancer. The CDR3 reads CASSSHRGGNQPQHF. CDR3 sequence (DNA): TGTGCCAGCAGTTCTCACAGGGGTGGAAATCAGCCCCAGCATTTT.